Presented here are 27 T cell receptor beta chains from one specimen sequenced in a study of T cells in localized non-small cell lung cancer. Clones were read by immunoSEQ multiplex PCR, and TCRdb kept only the in-frame ones, dropping some. Altogether around 9,000 clones are present, just under 45% being singletons, with the ten largest covering around 4%. Here the sequenced sample was lymph node tissue, taken before any cancer treatment. The receptors originated from a woman aged 35-75 years with stage I lung adenocarcinoma.

This sequence joins TRBV30 and TRBJ1-1; TRBD1 matches at 7 bases. The CDR3 sequence is 12 residues long. V shed 5 bases, J shed 8 bases, and the junction held 8 bases outside the gene matches. Germline CDR1 is GTSNPN and CDR2 is SVGIG (reference sequence). CDR3 region: CAWERRGQEAFF. For the CDR3, the DNA is TGTGCCTGGGAGCGAAGGGGACAGGAAGCTTTCTTT. The full variable domain, completed using reference TRBV30 and TRBJ1-1, is SQTIHQWPATLVQPVGSPLSLECTVEGTSNPNLYWYRQAAGRGLQLLFYSVGIGQISSEVPQNLSASRPQDRQFILSSKKLLLSDSGFYLCAWERRGQEAFFGQGTRLTVV.

This rearrangement joins TRBV18 to TRBJ1-5; perhaps TRBD1 as D (5 bases). In germline, CDR1 is KGHSH, CDR2 LQKENI. This CDR3 is 14 amino acids long. V shed 3 bases and J shed 7 bases, with 13 bases lying between them. The DNA of the CDR3 is TGTGCCAGCTCACCGGACTTGTCAGGGCAGCCCCAGCATTTT. It encodes CASSPDLSGQPQHF.

The chain is built from TRBV6-7 and TRBJ1-4; D gene unclear. TRBV6-7 is an open reading frame, and its role is uncertain. With 5 bases removed from V and 7 bases from J, the gap between germline ends came to 5 bases. The CDR3 is 11 residues long. CDR3 in amino acids: CASSRGEKLFF. The CDR3 DNA reads as TGTGCCAGCAGTCGGGGTGAAAAACTGTTTTTT.

This clone was counted only a few times. The chain carries TRBV9 and TRBJ1-2; D is undetermined. V lost 4 bases, J lost 4 bases, and 8 bases lay in between. Germline CDR1 SGDLS, CDR2 YYNGEE. The CDR3 length is 12 residues. The CDR3, as DNA: TGTGCCAGCAGCCCCCGGGGCTATGGCTACACCTTC. Translation gives CASSPRGYGYTF. The full variable domain, its missing parts supplied by reference TRBV9 and TRBJ1-2, is DSGVTQTPKHLITATGQRVTLRCSPRSGDLSVYWYQQSLDQGLQFLIQYYNGEERAKGNILERFSAQQFPDLHSELNLSSLELGDSALYFCASSPRGYGYTFGSGTRLTVV.

The gene calls are TRBV6-8 and TRBJ1-2; D may be TRBD1 (6 bases). V gave up 5 bases and J gave up 4 bases, with 17 bases separating them. CDR1 and CDR2 from the germline V gene are MNHGY and SAAAGT. This CDR3 is built from 15 residues. This CDR3 reads CASSVAWDNIYGYTF. The DNA of the CDR3 is TGTGCCAGCAGTGTAGCTTGGGACAACATCTATGGCTACACCTTC.

As concerns this clone: The junction does not match germline at one end; this may be a read error. The rearrangement joins TRBV6-4 to TRBJ2-5; possibly TRBD1 or TRBD2 for D (5 bases each). This CDR3 region has 16 residues. CDR1 and CDR2 from the germline V gene are MRHNA and SNTAGT. The DNA of the CDR3 is TGTGCCAGCAGTTACTCCCGGGGCTTCATGGGGGAGACCCAGTACTTC. Encoded protein: CASSYSRGFMGETQYF.

This CDR3 reads CAWSAGPAYNEQFF. For the CDR3, the DNA is TGTGCCTGGAGTGCTGGGCCCGCCTACAATGAGCAGTTCTTC. V and J are TRBV30 and TRBJ2-1; no firm D call. CDR3 length: 14 residues. Germline lookup yields CDR1 GTSNPN and CDR2 SVGIG (reference sequence). V lost 1 base, J lost 2 bases, and 9 bases lay in between.

The chain carries TRBV6-8 and TRBJ1-6; D is possibly TRBD1 (5 bases). The CDR3 runs to 20 residues. V lost 7 bases to trimming and J lost 6 bases, with 31 bases between them. CDR1 and CDR2 (germline): MNHGY, SAAAGT. This CDR3 is CASTTLRGPGLTGGNSPLHF. CDR3 nucleotides: TGTGCCAGCACCACCCTCCGGGGACCGGGGTTAACGGGCGGTAATTCACCCCTCCACTTT.

This chain connects TRBV18 to TRBJ1-3, with 7 nucleotides matching TRBD1. J gave up 2 bases and V 0 bases, and 4 bases lay outside the gene matches. The germline V gene has CDR1 KGHSH and CDR2 LQKENI. CDR3 size: 16 residues. CDR3 region: CASSPPTGNPGNTIYF. The CDR3 coding sequence is TGTGCCAGCTCACCACCGACAGGGAATCCTGGAAACACCATATATTTT. The whole variable domain, remainder taken from reference TRBV18 and TRBJ1-3, is NAGVMQNPRHLVRRRGQEARLRCSPMKGHSHVYWYRQLPEEGLKFMVYLQKENIIDESGMPKERFSAEFPKEGPSILRIQQVVRGDSAAYFCASSPPTGNPGNTIYFGEGSWLTVV.

V is TRBV10-2 and J is TRBJ2-7, with D perhaps TRBD1 (5 bases). Germline loops: CDR1 WSHSY, CDR2 SAAADI. V was pared by 5 bases and J by 7 bases, with 12 bases between. The CDR3 extends over 12 amino acids. In DNA, the CDR3 is TGCGCCAGCAGTTCTCAGGGTTGGGAGCAGTACTTC. This encodes CASSSQGWEQYF.

This clone showed up just a few times. This sequence joins TRBV9 and TRBJ2-1, with TRBD2 matching 8 bases. This CDR3 has 14 residues. Germline-derived CDR1 and CDR2 are SGDLS and YYNGEE. Germline trimming cut 4 bases from V and 8 bases from J; bases unmatched to any gene: 8. CDR3 DNA: TGTGCCAGCAGCCGGACTAGCTTGGTCGATGAGCAGTTCTTC. As protein: CASSRTSLVDEQFF.

This clone was seen a handful of times. The chain joins TRBV28 to TRBJ2-4; D possibly corresponds to TRBD1 (5 bases). CDR1 is MDHEN and CDR2 is SYDVKM in the germline V gene. V was shortened by 5 bases and J by 0 bases, with 11 bases between the two germline ends. The CDR3 sequence is 15 residues long. In DNA, the CDR3 is TGTGCCAGCAGTCCAACAGGAGTAGCCAAAAACATTCAGTACTTC. Translating it yields CASSPTGVAKNIQYF.

The chain has TRBV19 and TRBJ2-1, with D unresolved. The CDR3 contains 13 residues. The V and J ends lost 6 bases and 6 bases respectively, with 12 bases between them. Germline CDR1 is LNHDA and CDR2 is SQIVND (reference sequence). In DNA, the CDR3 is TGTGCCAGTAGCGATTTTGGGGTCAATGAGCAGTTCTTC. It encodes CASSDFGVNEQFF.

This clone was seen more than once but under ten times. The genes are TRBV6-8 and TRBJ1-5; the D is unclear. Per the germline V gene, CDR1 is MNHGY and CDR2 is SAAAGT. This CDR3 contains 14 residues. The germline V and J ends were trimmed by 6 bases and 4 bases, with 13 bases remaining between them. CDR3: CASSITTNNQPQHF. The CDR3, as DNA: TGTGCCAGCAGCATCACTACCAATAATCAGCCCCAGCATTTT.

V and J are TRBV27 and TRBJ1-1, with 11 bases that match TRBD1. After removal of 4 bases from V and 1 base from J, the junction contained 8 bases not matched to a gene. Germline V gene sequence: CDR1 MNHEY, CDR2 SMNVEV (reference sequence). This CDR3 has 17 amino acids. Written as DNA, the CDR3 is TGTGCCAGCAGTTCCCTGGGACAGGGGGGTCGGAACACTGAAGCTTTCTTT. Translated, it gives CASSSLGQGGRNTEAFF.

This clone appeared a few times. The CDR3 DNA sequence: TGTGCCAGCAGCCAGCATTCGGGGGATCCTGAAGCTTTCTTT. Its translation: CASSQHSGDPEAFF. The chain employs TRBV11-3 and TRBJ1-1, with D possibly TRBD1 on 5 matching bases. V lost 5 bases and J lost 6, with 16 bases in between. CDR1 and CDR2 (germline): SGHNT, YENEEA. This CDR3 has 14 residues.

This clone was counted a few times. The chain employs TRBV29-1 and TRBJ1-1; TRBD1 matches 7 bases. The germline CDR1 and CDR2 sequences are SQVTM and ANQGSEA. The V segment lost 3 bases and the J segment 4 bases; nucleotides outside the gene matches: 2. The CDR3 has 12 residues. For the CDR3, the DNA is TGCAGCGTTGAGCCAGGGGGCACTGAAGCTTTCTTT. Residues: CSVEPGGTEAFF.

This rearrangement joins TRBV19 to TRBJ1-3, with no clear D. Trimming removed 5 bases from V and 4 bases from J, with 9 bases in between. The germline gives CDR1 LNHDA, CDR2 SQIVND (reference sequence). This CDR3 has 13 amino acids. In DNA form, the CDR3 reads TGTGCCAGTAGTCCGACGGGAGGAAACACCATATATTTT. Amino acid sequence: CASSPTGGNTIYF. Drawing the rest from reference TRBV19 and TRBJ1-3, the complete variable domain is DGGITQSPKYLFRKEGQNVTLSCEQNLNHDAMYWYRQDPGQGLRLIYYSQIVNDFQKGDIAEGYSVSREKKESFPLTVTSAQKNPTAFYLCASSPTGGNTIYFGEGSWLTVV.

This chain links TRBV30 with TRBJ1-5; D may be TRBD1 (5 bases). Germline V gene lookup returns CDR1 GTSNPN and CDR2 SVGIG (reference sequence). Trimming took 0 bases from V and 6 from J, leaving 12 bases between them. CDR3 length: 14 residues. In DNA, the CDR3 is TGTGCCTGGAGTGTACGAAGGGGAACTCAGCCCCAGCATTTT. It translates to CAWSVRRGTQPQHF.

In nucleotides, the CDR3 is TGTGCCTGGAGTAGCGGGGGGCGTTTTTCTAGCACAGATACGCAGTATTTT. This sequence encodes CAWSSGGRFSSTDTQYF. The chain links TRBV30 to TRBJ2-3, with 9 bases lining up with TRBD2. The J segment lost 0 bases and the V segment lost 2 bases, leaving 9 bases of the junction unmatched. CDR3 length: 17 residues. The germline V gene encodes CDR1 GTSNPN and CDR2 SVGIG (reference sequence). The whole variable domain, filled in from reference TRBV30 and TRBJ2-3, reads SQTIHQWPATLVQPVGSPLSLECTVEGTSNPNLYWYRQAAGRGLQLLFYSVGIGQISSEVPQNLSASRPQDRQFILSSKKLLLSDSGFYLCAWSSGGRFSSTDTQYFGPGTRLTVL.

The chain uses TRBV19 and TRBJ2-1, with TRBD2 matching 7 bases. V lost 3 bases, J lost 4 bases, and 3 bases stayed unmatched. The CDR3 covers 14 residues. In germline, CDR1 is LNHDA, CDR2 SQIVND (reference sequence). The CDR3 region is CASSIASGYNEQFF. The DNA of the CDR3 is TGTGCCAGTAGTATTGCTAGCGGATACAATGAGCAGTTCTTC.

This clone has just a few counts. The rearrangement uses TRBV6-8 and TRBJ2-5; 14 nucleotides agree with TRBD2. CDR1 and CDR2 (germline): MNHGY, SAAAGT. V shed 10 bases and J 1 base; nucleotides not matched to a gene: 5. CDR3 length equals 15 residues. Here the CDR3 reads CATGGLAGAQETQYF. The DNA for the CDR3 is TGTGCCACAGGGGGACTAGCGGGGGCCCAAGAGACCCAGTACTTC.

The rearrangement links TRBV6-8 to TRBJ1-3; 8 bases line up with TRBD1. Looked up from germline, CDR1 is MNHGY and CDR2 is SAAAGT. Trimming cost V 6 bases and J 0 bases; bases outside gene matches: 13. This CDR3 region has 18 residues. CDR3 in DNA: TGTGCCAGCAGCCAGGACAGGGCTTTATCCTCCTCTGGAAACACCATATATTTT. Residues: CASSQDRALSSSGNTIYF.

The chain has TRBV6-1 and TRBJ2-5; D is unresolved. Germline V gene sequence: CDR1 MNHNS, CDR2 SASEGT. This CDR3 is 14 amino acids long. Trimming shortened V by 1 base and J by 1 base, and 7 bases separated the two germline ends. Written as DNA, the CDR3 is TGTGCCAGCAGTGAAGAACGTCGCCAAGAGACCCAGTACTTC. Its protein is CASSEERRQETQYF.

By share, this clone counts as medium-sized. The V call is TRBV11-3, the J call TRBJ2-2; 7 positions match TRBD2. With 0 bases clipped from V and 6 bases from J, the junction kept 4 bases outside the gene matches. The CDR3 is 15 amino acids. CDR1 is SGHNT and CDR2 is YENEEA in the germline V gene. This CDR3 reads CASSLDAGEAGELFF. Here the CDR3 DNA reads TGTGCCAGCAGCTTAGACGCGGGGGAGGCCGGGGAGCTGTTTTTT.

The chain uses TRBV19 and TRBJ1-2; 9 positions match TRBD1. This CDR3 contains 12 residues. With V trimmed by 5 bases and J by 6 bases, 1 base remained unmatched. The germline CDR1 and CDR2 sequences are LNHDA and SQIVND (reference sequence). CDR3 sequence (DNA): TGTGCCAGTAGTGACAGGGGGGATGGCTACACCTTC. Amino acid sequence: CASSDRGDGYTF.

The rearrangement joins TRBV18 to TRBJ1-1; weak D call: TRBD1 (5 bases). The CDR3 runs 13 residues. Germline values: CDR1 KGHSH, CDR2 LQKENI. The V end lost 6 bases, the J end lost 2 bases, and 10 bases lay between the germline ends. The chain's CDR3 is CASSPQGNTEAFF. The CDR3, as DNA: TGTGCCAGCTCCCCTCAGGGTAACACTGAAGCTTTCTTT.